One T cell receptor (beta chain) is described in this entry. Its antigen is unknown. The data are from a study of OX40 agonist ivuxolimab in advanced cancers. Study as a whole: Ivuxolimab, which is an agonistic anti-OX40 (CD134) antibody, was administered to the patients. Study results and limitations: At doses 0.1 to 3.0 mg/kg, CD4+ and CD8+ clones expanded.

Samples were taken at baseline and on day 1 of cycles 4 and 7. V lost 4 bases, J lost 7 bases, and 13 bases lay in between. Germline V gene lookup returns CDR1 MNHNS and CDR2 SASEGT. The CDR3 consists of 13 residues. The protocol was immunoSEQ multiplex PCR, while the TCRdb copy is restricted to in-frame clones and leaves out a portion. The sample has tens of thousands of clones, roughly 72% seen once; the top ten hold about 24%. V and J are TRBV6-1 and TRBJ1-2; TRBD1 is a possible D gene (5 bases). Sample: CD4+ or CD8+ T cells sorted from blood, taken in a trial of the OX40 agonist ivuxolimab. This clonotype was obtained from an adult with an advanced solid tumor such as melanoma, head and neck, liver or kidney cancer. CDR3 loop: CASSGSGQGGYTF. CDR3 DNA sequence: TGTGCCAGCAGTGGTTCAGGGCAAGGTGGCTACACCTTC.